This entry is about one T cell receptor beta chain. In the authors' workflow: Amplified reference gene primers provided the basis for estimating nucleated cell counts. Profiling relied on immunoSEQ multiplex PCR, and the TCRdb table lists in-frame clones only, not all of them. V and J calls and clone size are those listed in that table; D and trimming were worked out from the DNA. The profile shows about 140,000 clones, roughly 80% of them singletons. These data come from a study of blood T cell repertoires in COVID-19. About the study: Samples came from the United States, Italy and Spain, spanning acute and convalescent COVID-19. PBMCs, B-cell-depleted T cells, or T cells were the source of the cDNA or gDNA that made up the material.

V shed 4 bases and J 5 bases; nucleotides not matched to a gene: 10. Germline V gene data show CDR1 as SGHNT and CDR2 as YYREEE (reference sequence). This CDR3 region has 16 residues. The material sequenced was peripheral blood. V is TRBV5-4 and J is TRBJ2-5; 11 positions agree with TRBD1. This sequence originates from a man in his fifties with acute or convalescent COVID-19. CDR3 DNA sequence: TGTGCCAGCAGCCTACGGGACAGGGGGTCTGGGGAGACCCAGTACTTC. This gives the protein CASSLRDRGSGETQYF.